Sequencing of this TCR beta chain was carried out in a study of radiotherapy plus CTLA-4 blockade in lung cancer. This CDR3 comprises 14 residues. Per the germline V gene, CDR1 is SGHTA and CDR2 is FQGNSA. After removal of 6 bases from V and 5 bases from J, the junction contained 9 bases not matched to a gene. Repertoires were generated with immunoSEQ multiplex PCR, while TCRdb's copy carries only in-frame clones and drops some. This table has some 87,000 clones, around 86% appearing once. The receptor was derived from a human donor with non-small cell lung cancer that progressed on radiotherapy plus ipilimumab. The chain combines TRBV7-2 with TRBJ1-1, with 7 bases aligning to TRBD1. This sample comprised peripheral blood, obtained from a patient treated with radiotherapy plus ipilimumab. CDR3 DNA: TGTGCCAGCAGAAACAGGGGAGATTGGACTGAAGCTTTCTTT. This gives the protein CASRNRGDWTEAFF.